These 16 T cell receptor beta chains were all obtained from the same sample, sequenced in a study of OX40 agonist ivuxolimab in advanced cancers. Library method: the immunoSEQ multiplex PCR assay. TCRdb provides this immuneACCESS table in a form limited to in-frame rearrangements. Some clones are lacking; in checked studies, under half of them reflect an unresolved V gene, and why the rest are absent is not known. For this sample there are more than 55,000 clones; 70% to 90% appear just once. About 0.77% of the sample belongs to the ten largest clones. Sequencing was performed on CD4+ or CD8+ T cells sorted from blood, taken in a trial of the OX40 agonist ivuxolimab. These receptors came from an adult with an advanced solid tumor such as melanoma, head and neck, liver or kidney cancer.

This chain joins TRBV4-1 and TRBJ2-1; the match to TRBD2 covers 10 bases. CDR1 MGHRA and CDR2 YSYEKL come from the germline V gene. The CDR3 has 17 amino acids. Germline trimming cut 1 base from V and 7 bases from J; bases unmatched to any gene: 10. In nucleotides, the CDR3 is TGCGCCAGCAGCCAAGGATCTAGCGGGGGACTTGGAAATGAGCAGTTCTTC. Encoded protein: CASSQGSSGGLGNEQFF.

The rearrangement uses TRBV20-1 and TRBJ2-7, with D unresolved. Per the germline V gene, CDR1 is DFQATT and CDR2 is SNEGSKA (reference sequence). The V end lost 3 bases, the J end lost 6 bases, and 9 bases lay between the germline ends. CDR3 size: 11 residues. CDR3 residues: CSASGESEQYF. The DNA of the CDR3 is TGCAGTGCTAGCGGCGAATCCGAGCAGTACTTC.

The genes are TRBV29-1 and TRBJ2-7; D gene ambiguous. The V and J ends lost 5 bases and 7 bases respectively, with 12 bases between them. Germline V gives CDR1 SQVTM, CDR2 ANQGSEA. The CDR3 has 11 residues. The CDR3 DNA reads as TGCAGCGTTTCCACGATGAGGGAGCAGTACTTC. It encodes CSVSTMREQYF.

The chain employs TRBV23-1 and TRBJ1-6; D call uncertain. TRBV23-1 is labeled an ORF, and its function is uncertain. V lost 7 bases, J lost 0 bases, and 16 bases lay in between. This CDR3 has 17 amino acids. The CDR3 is CASTDRVKSSYNSPLHF. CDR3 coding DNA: TGCGCCAGCACCGACCGGGTAAAGAGCTCCTATAATTCACCCCTCCACTTT.

CDR3 coding DNA: TGTGCCACCAGCAGAGATCGGGTGGTGGCAACTAATGAAAAACTGTTTTTT. The encoded protein is CATSRDRVVATNEKLFF. The chain is built from TRBV15 and TRBJ1-4; D ambiguous. Germline-derived CDR1 and CDR2 are LNHNV and YYDKDF (reference sequence). The ends were cut back, 0 bases at V and 0 bases at J, with 11 bases in the middle. The CDR3 loop spans 17 amino acids. Full variable domain (outside the CDR3, taken from reference TRBV15 and TRBJ1-4): DAMVIQNPRYQVTQFGKPVTLSCSQTLNHNVMYWYQQKSSQAPKLLFHYYDKDFNNEADTPDNFQSRRPNTSFCFLDIRSPGLGDTAMYLCATSRDRVVATNEKLFFGSGTQLSVL.

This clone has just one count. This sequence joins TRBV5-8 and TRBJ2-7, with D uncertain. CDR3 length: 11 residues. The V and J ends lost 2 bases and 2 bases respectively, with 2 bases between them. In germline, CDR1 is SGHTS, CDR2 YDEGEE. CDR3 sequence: CASSFAYEQYF. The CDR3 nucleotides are TGTGCCAGCAGCTTCGCCTACGAGCAGTACTTC.

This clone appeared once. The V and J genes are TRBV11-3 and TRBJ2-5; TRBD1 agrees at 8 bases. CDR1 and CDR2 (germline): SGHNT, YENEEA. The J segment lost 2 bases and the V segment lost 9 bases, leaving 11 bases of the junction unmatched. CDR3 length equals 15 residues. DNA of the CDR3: TGTGCCAGGCAATTGACAGGGGAGTGGCAAGAGACCCAGTACTTC. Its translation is CARQLTGEWQETQYF.

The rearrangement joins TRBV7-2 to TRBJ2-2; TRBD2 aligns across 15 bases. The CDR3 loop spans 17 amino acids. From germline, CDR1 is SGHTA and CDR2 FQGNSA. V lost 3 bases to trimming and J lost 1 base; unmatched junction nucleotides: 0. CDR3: CASSLGLAGGNTGELFF. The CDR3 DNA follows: TGTGCCAGCAGCTTGGGACTAGCGGGGGGGAACACCGGGGAGCTGTTTTTT.

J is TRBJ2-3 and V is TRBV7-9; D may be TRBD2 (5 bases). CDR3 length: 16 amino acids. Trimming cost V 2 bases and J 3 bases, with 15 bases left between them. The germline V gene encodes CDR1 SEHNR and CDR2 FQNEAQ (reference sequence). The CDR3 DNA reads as TGTGCCAGCAGCTTAAGTGGAGGCTACGAGACAGATACGCAGTATTTT. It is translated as CASSLSGGYETDTQYF.

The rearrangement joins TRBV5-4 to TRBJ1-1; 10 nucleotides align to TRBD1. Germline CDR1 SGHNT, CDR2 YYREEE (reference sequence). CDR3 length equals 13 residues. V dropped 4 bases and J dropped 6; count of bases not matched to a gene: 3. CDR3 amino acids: CASSPGQGSEAFF. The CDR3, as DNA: TGTGCCAGCAGCCCGGGACAGGGGTCTGAAGCTTTCTTT.

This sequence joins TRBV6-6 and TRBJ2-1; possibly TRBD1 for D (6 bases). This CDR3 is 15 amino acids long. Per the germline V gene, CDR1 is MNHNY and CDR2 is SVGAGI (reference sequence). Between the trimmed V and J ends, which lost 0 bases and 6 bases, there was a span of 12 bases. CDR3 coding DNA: TGTGCCAGCAGTTACTCGAGGCAGGGGACCAATGAGCAGTTCTTC. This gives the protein CASSYSRQGTNEQFF.

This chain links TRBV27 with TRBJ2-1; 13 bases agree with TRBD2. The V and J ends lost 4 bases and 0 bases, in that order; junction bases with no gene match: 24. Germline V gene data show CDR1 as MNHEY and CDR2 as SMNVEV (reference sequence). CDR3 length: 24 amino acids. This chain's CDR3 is CASSSTPGQGGRTSGGSSYNEQFF. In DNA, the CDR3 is TGTGCCAGCAGTTCCACCCCGGGACAGGGGGGGAGGACTAGCGGGGGAAGCTCCTACAATGAGCAGTTCTTC.

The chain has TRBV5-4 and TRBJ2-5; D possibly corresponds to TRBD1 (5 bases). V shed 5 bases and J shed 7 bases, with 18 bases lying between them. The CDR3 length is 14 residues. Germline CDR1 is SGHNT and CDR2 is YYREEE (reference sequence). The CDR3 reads CASSGQGGFGTQYF. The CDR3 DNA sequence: TGTGCCAGCAGTGGGCAGGGCGGCTTCGGGACCCAGTACTTC.

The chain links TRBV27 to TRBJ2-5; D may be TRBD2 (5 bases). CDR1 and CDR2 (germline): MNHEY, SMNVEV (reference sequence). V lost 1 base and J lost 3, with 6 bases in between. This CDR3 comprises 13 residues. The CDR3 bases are TGTGCCAGCAGTTTATACGGGAAAGAGACCCAGTACTTC. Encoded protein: CASSLYGKETQYF.

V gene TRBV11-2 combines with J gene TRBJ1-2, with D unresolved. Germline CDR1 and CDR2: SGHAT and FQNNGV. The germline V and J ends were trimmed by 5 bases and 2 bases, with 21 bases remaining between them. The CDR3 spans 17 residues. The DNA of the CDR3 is TGTGCCAGCAGCGGCCACCTCATTCGGGAATGGAACTATGGCTACACCTTC. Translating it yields CASSGHLIREWNYGYTF.

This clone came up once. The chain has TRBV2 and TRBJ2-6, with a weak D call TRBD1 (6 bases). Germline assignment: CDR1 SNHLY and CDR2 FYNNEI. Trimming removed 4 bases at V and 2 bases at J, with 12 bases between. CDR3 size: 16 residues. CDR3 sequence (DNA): TGTGCCAGCAGTGGTTCAGGGGTCGCTGGGGCCAACGTCCTGACTTTC. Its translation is CASSGSGVAGANVLTF.